The present entry profiles one T cell receptor beta chain with its context. This specimen belongs to a study of control samples from healthy donors and cancer patients. Germline loops: CDR1 SEHNR, CDR2 FQNEAQ (reference sequence). V gave up 5 bases and J gave up 3 bases, with 13 bases separating them. The CDR3 contains 14 residues. Method: immunoSEQ multiplex PCR; TCRdb's copy keeps in-frame clones and lacks some. This table has tens of thousands of clones, around four fifths appearing once. The sequenced material came from blood. This receptor was identified in a man aged 25-40 years in good health. The chain recombines TRBV7-9 with TRBJ1-1; D uncertain. CDR3 sequence: CASSPPTGYTEAFF. The CDR3 DNA is TGTGCCAGCAGCCCCCCGACCGGCTACACTGAAGCTTTCTTT.